These T cell receptor beta chains were read from a single sample in a study of Ad26.COV2.S vaccination and SARS-CoV-2 variants. The repertoire was sequenced with immunoSEQ multiplex PCR; TCRdb's copy has only in-frame clones and lacks some. The table records more than 150,000 clones, approximately 90% of them present only once. The sample here was peripheral blood, taken after recovery from COVID-19. These receptors all stem from a human donor who had recovered from COVID-19. CDR3s include the opening cysteine and the closing phenylalanine or tryptophan. A D gene is named only where the DNA matches it firmly. Size is stated for part of the rows, as once, few or many counts, or as a class when the clone is expanded.

>TRBD1|TRBV14|TRBJ2-7|.
TGTGCCAGCAGCCAAGCGAGACCGGACAGGGGGAGCTCCTACGAGCAGTACTTC
CASSQARPDRGSSYEQYF
>.|TRBV18|TRBJ2-2|few
TGTGCCAGCTCACCACAACAGAGTTCGAACACCGGGGAGCTGTTTTTT
CASSPQQSSNTGELFF
>TRBD1|TRBV5-6|TRBJ1-6|.
TGTGCCAGCAGCCTAACAGGGGATTCACCCCTCCACTTT
CASSLTGDSPLHF
>.|TRBV7-2|TRBJ2-1|.
TGTGCCAGCAGCTTAAATAACGACAATGAGCAGTTCTTC
CASSLNNDNEQFF
>.|TRBV14|TRBJ2-5|few
TGTGCCAGCAGCCGGGGATTACAAGAGACCCAGTACTTC
CASSRGLQETQYF
>.|TRBV27|TRBJ2-7|.
TGTGCCCCCTTCCAGGGTCGGCACGAGCAGTACTTC
CAPFQGRHEQYF
>TRBD2|TRBV5-6|TRBJ2-1|few
TGTGCCAGCAGCTTGGGTACCCTAGCGGGGCCCTACAATGAGCAGTTCTTC
CASSLGTLAGPYNEQFF
>.|TRBV5-1|TRBJ2-5|.
TGCGCCAGCAGCCTCCGGGGAGGCCAGTACCAAGAGACCCAGTACTTC
CASSLRGGQYQETQYF
>.|TRBV7-9|TRBJ2-7|.
TGTGCCAGCAGCACGGGACACGTCCTTTTCTCCTACGAGCAGTACTTC
CASSTGHVLFSYEQYF
>.|TRBV7-9|TRBJ2-1|.
TGTGCCAGCAGACGGGACACCTTAGAGCAGTTCTTC
CASRRDTLEQFF
>.|TRBV7-3|TRBJ2-3|once
TGTGCCAGCAGCTTAGGAACGATGGGCCACACAGATACGCAGTATTTT
CASSLGTMGHTDTQYF
>TRBD1|TRBV19|TRBJ1-3|.
TGTGCCAGTAGTATAGATCTAGGGCACAGGGGAAAGTCGACCATATATTTT
CASSIDLGHRGKSTIYF
>.|TRBV6-5|TRBJ1-5|.
TGTGCCAGCAGTTGGGGAGGGGCAGGGACCCAGCATTTT
CASSWGGAGTQHF
>.|TRBV5-1|TRBJ2-7|few
TGCGCCAGCAGCCATTACAGATCCGACGAGCAGTACTTC
CASSHYRSDEQYF
>TRBD2|TRBV29-1|TRBJ2-3|.
TGCAGCGTTGATAGGAGCGGGGGAAACACAGATACGCAGTATTTT
CSVDRSGGNTDTQYF
>.|TRBV5-1|TRBJ2-3|.
TGCGCCAGCAGCCGTGGGGCCCCAGATACGCAGTATTTT
CASSRGAPDTQYF
>.|TRBV3-1/TRBV3-2|TRBJ1-2|few
TGTGCCAGCAGCCAAGATCAAGGGGCTCTCTATGGCTACACCTTC
CASSQDQGALYGYTF
>.|TRBV6-5|TRBJ2-5|.
TGTGCCAGCAGTTACTCGCTAGTAGCGAGGAGGGAGACCCAGTACTTC
CASSYSLVARRETQYF
>.|TRBV25-1|TRBJ2-7|.
TGTGCCAGCAGTGCCTCCTACGAGCAGTACTTC
CASSASYEQYF
>.|TRBV6-1|TRBJ1-6|.
TGTGCCAGCAGTGAACCGTCCAGGGTATTAGCACCCCTCCACTTT
CASSEPSRVLAPLHF
>.|TRBV7-2|TRBJ2-1|.
TGTGCCAGCAGCCTCGTCCCAGGAACGGGTGAGCAGTTCTTC
CASSLVPGTGEQFF
>.|TRBV6-6|TRBJ2-7|.
TGTGCCAGCAGTCCGGCATCCTACGAGCAGTACTTC
CASSPASYEQYF
>TRBD1|TRBV28|TRBJ1-1|.
TGTGCCAGCAGTGTTATCCAGGGGGCAGCAAATACTGAAGCTTTCTTT
CASSVIQGAANTEAFF
>TRBD1|TRBV2|TRBJ2-1|.
TGTGCCAGCAGTGAGGACAGGGAGCAGTTCTTC
CASSEDREQFF
>TRBD1|TRBV19|TRBJ1-1|.
TGTGCCAGTACTCAGGGGGAGAAAACTGAAGCTTTCTTT
CASTQGEKTEAFF
>.|TRBV10-1|TRBJ2-1|.
TGCGCCAGCAGTGAAATTATTGGCGGCAATGAGCAGTTCTTC
CASSEIIGGNEQFF
>.|TRBV27|TRBJ2-7|.
TGTGCCAGCAGTCCCTGGGGGGGCGGCCACGAGCAGTACTTC
CASSPWGGGHEQYF
>.|TRBV28|TRBJ1-3|once
TGTGCCAGCAGTCCCGGGGGCTCTGGAAACACCATATATTTT
CASSPGGSGNTIYF
>.|TRBV28|TRBJ2-7|once
TGTGCCAGCAGTTTTAATGGCGTCTTATACAACGCCTACGAGCAGTACTTC
CASSFNGVLYNAYEQYF
>.|TRBV5-1|TRBJ2-7|few
TGCGCCAGCAGTCCAGACACTTACGAGCAGTACTTC
CASSPDTYEQYF
>.|TRBV6-6|TRBJ1-2|.
TGTGCCAGCAGTTGGGACAAAGCCTATGGCTACACCTTC
CASSWDKAYGYTF
>.|TRBV4-1|TRBJ2-3|.
TGCGCCAGCAGCCAGCATGCTATGGGGGCCAATTCCCCAGATACGCAGTATTTT
CASSQHAMGANSPDTQYF